The entry below describes one T cell receptor beta chain. The antigen it recognizes is unknown. No base-level quality is on record; no much larger clone is a single base apart. These data are taken from a study of blood T cell repertoires in COVID-19 (dated by TCRdb to the early 2020s). General notes on the study: Samples from collaborators originated in the United States, Italy and Spain and spanned both the acute and convalescent phases of COVID-19. The material from the prospective study consisted of cDNA or gDNA derived from T cells, B-cell-depleted T cells, or PBMCs. Subjects who had been exposed to COVID-19, were actively infected with it, or had recovered from it provided the deeply sampled blood TCRbeta repertoires that made up the dataset. A freely available public database, intended as a resource for researchers studying the immune response to SARS-CoV-2, is where the repertoires were released. The samples were drawn from the first 160 participants of the ongoing ImmuneRACE study and from some 1,300 subjects provided by 6 global collaborators. Sample metadata almost always included a de-identified subject ID, COVID-19 status, age in years and sex. HLA class I and class II types, where available, came from metadata supplied by the sample provider rather than from assay-based typing.

Study-wide conclusions, independent of this receptor: The quantity of clinical and demographic metadata differed by source and by participant and was supplied without curation.

TCRbeta CDR3 regions were amplified from genomic DNA using the immunoSEQ Assay, a bias-controlled multiplex PCR. The original pipeline was this. The number of nucleated cells in each sample was estimated from the amplification of reference gene primers within the assay. To quantify the absolute abundance of each unique TCRbeta CDR3 rearrangement, sequence reads were collapsed and filtered. For each sample, productive Simpson clonality was calculated as the square root of Simpson's diversity index over productive rearrangements. The clones in this table, taken by TCRdb from immuneACCESS, are in-frame only. Not every clone is retained; where verified, under half of the shortfall comes from an unresolved V gene, and the cause of the rest is unknown. Clone size and V and J calls were adopted from that table, with D and trimming inferred from the DNA. The sample data list around 89,000 clones, and 72% of these were observed just once. The ten largest account for about an eighth of the sample.

From a lookup of the germline V gene, CDR1 and CDR2 are MNHEY and SVGEGT. Trimming leaves V shorter by 6 bases and J shorter by 4 bases, with the junction holding 2 bases beyond the gene matches. The CDR3 runs 15 residues from the cysteine to the phenylalanine. Only the CDR3 portion is preserved as DNA: 45 bases, with reading frame beginning at the first base. Whole blood was collected in K2EDTA tubes by collaborating institutions according to the institutions' own protocols. For TCRbeta analysis, collaborator samples were shipped as frozen whole blood, as isolated PBMCs, or as DNA extracted from either sample type.

This TCR derives from a woman older than 75 with acute or convalescent COVID-19. The rearranged chain carries TRBV6-2 or TRBV6-3 and TRBJ2-1, with TRBD2 matching 14 junction bases. Sample: peripheral blood. The nucleotides read TGTGCCAGCAGCAGACTAGCGGGGGGGTACAATGAGCAGTTCTTC. It translates to CASSRLAGGYNEQFF.